This T cell receptor (beta chain) was identified in a study of cytomegalovirus exposure and HLA in healthy donors. For the study at large: Genotyping showed roughly 86% of approximately 430 donors falling in the Caucasian-associated ancestry cluster.

A multiplex PCR was run with 60 Vbeta primers and 13 Jbeta primers. Only in-frame clones appear in the TCRdb table, and some are missing; sequencing was by immunoSEQ multiplex PCR. The repertoire holds roughly 70,000 clones, 74% seen once, with roughly 10% in the top ten. Study-wide results and limits: A missense DCLRE1C variant was associated with V- and J-gene trimming of TCR beta chains in a later analysis, and an independent cohort replicated the association. CMV serostatus was the only immune exposure information that was available.

With respect to this clone: No antigen is known for it.

For this donor, CMV serostatus was not recorded. The CDR3 contains 15 residues. Trimming removed 2 bases from V and 6 bases from J, with 13 bases in between. Germline V CDR1 and CDR2: SGHTA, FQGNSA. The receptor comes from a human donor in good health. V gene TRBV7-2 combines with J gene TRBJ2-2; the D gene is possibly TRBD2 (6 bases). The sample consisted of PBMCs. CDR3 nucleotides: TGTGCCAGCAGCTTAAGGGACTCCGATCCCGGGGAGCTGTTTTTT. Translated: CASSLRDSDPGELFF.